What follows are 19 T cell receptor beta chains derived from one specimen sequenced in a study of PD-1 blockade in classical Hodgkin lymphoma. TCRdb keeps only in-frame clones here, not all; method: immunoSEQ multiplex PCR. The sample comprises tens of thousands of clones, approximately 91% of which are singletons, and approximately 0.41% rests with the top ten. Time point reported: newly diagnosed, previously untreated cHL patient sample. Starting with thawed PBMCs, CD4+ T cells were purified by magnetic negative selection. Sequencing used CD4+ T cells from blood. The receptors derive from a human donor with classical Hodgkin lymphoma.

This chain uses TRBV29-1 with TRBJ1-2; unclear D gene. V was cut by 1 base and J by 7 bases, with 10 bases left in between. The CDR3 covers 12 residues. The germline CDR1 and CDR2 sequences are SQVTM and ANQGSEA. The CDR3 bases are TGCAGCGTTGAAGGCGCAGGTAGTGGCTACACCTTC. Residues: CSVEGAGSGYTF.

A single count supports this clone. The chain couples TRBV9 to TRBJ1-1, with D possibly being TRBD1 (5 bases). This CDR3 is built from 14 residues. CDR1 is SGDLS, CDR2 YYNGEE, per germline. Between the trimmed V and J ends, which lost 4 bases and 8 bases, there was a span of 18 bases. CDR3 nucleotides: TGTGCCAGCAGCCCAAGCGGGGGGTGGAGGGAAGCTTTCTTT. Translated: CASSPSGGWREAFF.

The chain employs TRBV10-2 and TRBJ2-2, with 13 positions matching TRBD2. The V segment lost 6 bases and the J segment 1 base; nucleotides outside the gene matches: 5. CDR3 size: 17 residues. The germline V gene encodes CDR1 WSHSY and CDR2 SAAADI. The DNA for the CDR3 is TGCGCCAGCAGACCCGGGACTAGCGGGGTGAACACCGGGGAGCTGTTTTTT. Translated: CASRPGTSGVNTGELFF.

V gene TRBV9 combines with J gene TRBJ2-5; 7 nucleotides agree with TRBD1. CDR3 length equals 14 residues. The germline V gene has CDR1 SGDLS and CDR2 YYNGEE. Trimming took 0 bases from V and 4 from J; bases not matched to a gene: 3. CDR3 sequence reads: CASSVGGGPETQYF. The DNA for the CDR3 is TGTGCCAGCAGCGTAGGAGGGGGCCCAGAGACCCAGTACTTC.

In this sample, this clone turned up a few times. The CDR3 sequence: CASSEWDRGGQPQHF. DNA for the CDR3: TGTGCCAGCAGTGAATGGGACAGGGGTGGGCAGCCCCAGCATTTT. This chain connects TRBV2 to TRBJ1-5; 10 nucleotides align to TRBD1. CDR3 length: 15 residues. CDR1 and CDR2 from the germline V gene are SNHLY and FYNNEI. V gave up 2 bases and J gave up 7 bases; unmatched junction bases: 5.

This clone was seen a few times. This sequence joins TRBV18 and TRBJ1-3, with TRBD1 as a possible D gene (6 bases). Per the germline V gene, CDR1 is KGHSH and CDR2 is LQKENI. Between the trimmed V and J ends, which lost 0 bases and 0 bases, there was a span of 9 bases. The length of the CDR3 is 16 residues. CDR3 loop: CASSPPGGRSGNTIYF. The DNA of the CDR3 is TGTGCCAGCTCACCACCGGGGGGGCGCTCTGGAAACACCATATATTTT.

V usage is TRBV12-5 and J usage is TRBJ1-3; 9 nucleotides agree with TRBD1. V gave up 6 bases and J gave up 2 bases; unmatched junction bases: 11. The CDR3 is made up of 17 amino acids. Per germline, CDR1 LGHNT and CDR2 FRNRAP. The CDR3 loop is CASGLTPGQGPGNTIYF. As DNA, the CDR3 is TGTGCTAGTGGCTTAACCCCGGGACAGGGCCCTGGAAACACCATATATTTT. Full variable domain (remainder filled in from reference TRBV12-5 and TRBJ1-3): DARVTQTPRHKVTEMGQEVTMRCQPILGHNTVFWYRQTMMQGLELLAYFRNRAPLDDSGMPKDRFSAEMPDATLATLKIQPSEPRDSAVYFCASGLTPGQGPGNTIYFGEGSWLTVV.

This rearrangement joins TRBV28 to TRBJ2-4; possible D gene TRBD1, 5 bases. The V and J ends lost 8 bases and 11 bases respectively, with 16 bases between them. The CDR3 is 12 amino acids. Germline V lookup: CDR1 MDHEN, CDR2 SYDVKM. CDR3 sequence (DNA): TGTGCCAGCGGACCGCCCCGACAGTTTCAGTACTTC. It codes for CASGPPRQFQYF.

The rearrangement uses TRBV28 and TRBJ1-1, with 8 bases matching TRBD1. V lost 6 bases, J lost 3 bases, and 15 bases stayed unmatched. CDR3 size: 17 residues. In germline, CDR1 is MDHEN, CDR2 SYDVKM. Here the CDR3 reads CASSLYMTGASHTEAFF. The CDR3 DNA follows: TGTGCCAGCAGCCTTTACATGACAGGGGCGAGTCACACTGAAGCTTTCTTT.

The V call is TRBV18, the J call TRBJ2-3, with 9 bases that match TRBD1. Trimming at V came to 3 bases and at J to 2 bases, leaving 6 bases not matched to a gene. CDR3 size: 16 residues. Per germline, CDR1 KGHSH and CDR2 LQKENI. The CDR3 nucleotides read TGTGCCAGCTCACCGAGAGACAGGGGGTTCACAGATACGCAGTATTTT. This codes for CASSPRDRGFTDTQYF.

This sequence joins TRBV4-1 and TRBJ2-1, with 15 bases lining up with TRBD2. The CDR3 consists of 21 residues. V dropped 2 bases and J dropped 2; count of bases not matched to a gene: 13. CDR1 and CDR2 from the germline V gene are MGHRA and YSYEKL. The DNA for the CDR3 is TGCGCCAGCAGCCAAATACTCAGGACTAGCGGGGGGGCTGGCCCCTACAATGAGCAGTTCTTC. Translated: CASSQILRTSGGAGPYNEQFF.

This chain connects TRBV5-6 to TRBJ2-7; 8 nucleotides match TRBD1. The CDR3 totals 13 residues. CDR1 and CDR2 from the germline V gene are SGHDT and YYEEEE. Germline trimming cut 2 bases from V and 10 bases from J; bases unmatched to any gene: 8. The chain's CDR3 is CASSFDRGQLQYF. Written as DNA, the CDR3 is TGTGCCAGCAGCTTCGACAGGGGCCAGTTACAGTACTTC.

The V and J genes are TRBV4-2 and TRBJ1-5; no definite D call. From germline, CDR1 is LGHNA and CDR2 YNFKEQ. The CDR3 length is 13 residues. V was clipped by 5 bases and J by 0 bases, with 5 bases between them. CDR3 sequence: CASSLDSNQPQHF. CDR3 coding DNA: TGTGCCAGCAGCTTGGATAGCAATCAGCCCCAGCATTTT.

The chain combines TRBV29-1 with TRBJ2-5, with 9 bases identical to TRBD1. J lost 5 bases, V lost 7 bases, and 5 bases had no gene match. There are 12 residues in the CDR3. Per the germline V gene, CDR1 is SQVTM and CDR2 is ANQGSEA. The CDR3 DNA follows: TGCAGCGAACAGGGGGCGGGCGAGACCCAGTACTTC. Encoded protein: CSEQGAGETQYF.

The rearrangement links TRBV21-1 to TRBJ2-7; the table's D gene call, TRBD1, was not cross checked with the DNA. TRBV21-1 is a listed pseudogene. This CDR3 contains 16 residues. The CDR3 bases are TGTGCCAGCAGCACCTTCCGGGACAGGGAGACCTACGAGCAGTACTTC. It is translated as CASSTFRDRETYEQYF.

In the case of this clone: A read error may produce the germline difference seen at one junction end. The chain is built from TRBV18 and TRBJ2-2; 9 bases map to TRBD1. The length of the CDR3 is 16 residues. The germline CDR1 and CDR2 sequences are KGHSH and LQKENI. CDR3 residues: CASSPRGQGNIGELFF. The DNA for the CDR3 is TGTGCCAGCTCACCCAGGGGACAGGGTAACATCGGGGAGCTGTTTTTT.

The V gene is TRBV4-3, the J gene TRBJ2-3; 9 bases are shared with TRBD2. Trimming removed 1 base from V and 2 bases from J; junction bases left unmatched: 13. This CDR3 region has 19 residues. Germline loops: CDR1 LGHNA, CDR2 YSLEER. CDR3 sequence reads: CASSQAYPRASGDTDTQYF. CDR3 DNA: TGCGCCAGCAGCCAAGCCTACCCACGGGCTAGCGGGGACACAGATACGCAGTATTTT.

The CDR3 DNA follows: TGCAGCGTTGAAGGGAGGGGGACCACTGAAGCTTTCTTT. Its translation: CSVEGRGTTEAFF. The genes are TRBV29-1 and TRBJ1-1; a weak D match, TRBD1 (6 bases). This CDR3 is built from 13 residues. CDR1 is SQVTM and CDR2 is ANQGSEA in the germline V gene. The V end lost 1 base, the J end lost 4 bases, and 10 bases lay between the germline ends.

The chain uses TRBV5-1 and TRBJ1-2, with TRBD1 matching 9 bases. V gave up 4 bases and J gave up 2 bases; unmatched junction bases: 3. CDR1 and CDR2 from the germline V gene are SGHRS and YFSETQ. The CDR3 is made up of 14 amino acids. The CDR3 reads CASSEQGANYGYTF. The CDR3 region has the DNA TGCGCCAGCAGCGAACAGGGGGCGAACTATGGCTACACCTTC.